The following is a T cell receptor beta chain sequence with its context. This specimen belongs to a study of human T cells and chemical hapten exposure. V lost 8 bases and J 7 bases, leaving 14 bases between the germline ends. The CDR3 totals 12 residues. A single record per CDR3 protein comes from TCRdb applying MiXCR to the RACE reads. The sample lists some 79,000 distinct CDR3 sequences; 6% to 9% were seen once. Documented time point: patch test 1, 2 weeks after DPC sensitization. Stated treatment: therapeutic diphenylcyclopropenone sensitization with weekly scalp DPC. The sample in question was whole blood, obtained in connection with sensitization to the hapten diphenylcyclopropenone (DPC). The chain joins TRBV12-3 or TRBV12-4 to TRBJ1-1; no definite D call. The clonotype was recovered from a woman younger than 45 with alopecia areata. Some clones in this sample may be carry-over from other donors' samples. The CDR3 loop is CASESIAVEAFF. The CDR3 DNA reads TGTGCCAGCGAGTCCATCGCGGTTGAAGCTTTCTTT.